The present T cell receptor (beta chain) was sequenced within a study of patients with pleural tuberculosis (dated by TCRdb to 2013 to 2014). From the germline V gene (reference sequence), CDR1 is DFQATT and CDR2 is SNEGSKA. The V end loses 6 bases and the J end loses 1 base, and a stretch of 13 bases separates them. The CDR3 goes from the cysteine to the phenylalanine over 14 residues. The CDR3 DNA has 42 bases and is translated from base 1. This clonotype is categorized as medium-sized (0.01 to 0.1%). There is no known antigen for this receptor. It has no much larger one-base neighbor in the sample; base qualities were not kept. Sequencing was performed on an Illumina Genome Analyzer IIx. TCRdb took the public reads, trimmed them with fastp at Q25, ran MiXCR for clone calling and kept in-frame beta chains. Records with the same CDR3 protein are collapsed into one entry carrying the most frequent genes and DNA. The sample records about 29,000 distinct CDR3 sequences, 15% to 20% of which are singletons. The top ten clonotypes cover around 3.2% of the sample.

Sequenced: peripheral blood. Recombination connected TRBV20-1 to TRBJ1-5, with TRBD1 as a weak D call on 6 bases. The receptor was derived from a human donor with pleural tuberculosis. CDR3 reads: CSADQGKSNQPQHF. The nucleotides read TGCAGTGCGGATCAGGGGAAGAGCAATCAGCCCCAGCATTTT.